Listed below are T cell receptor beta chains from one sample, sequenced in a study of blood T cells in healthy people across ages. TCRdb reprocessed the 5' RACE reads with MiXCR, giving one entry per CDR3 protein. The profile shows 540,000 or so distinct CDR3 sequences, 20% to 30% of them singletons. These records were also assigned to another study, of T cells of mothers and their children.

Sequenced material: blood. The receptors here all came from a boy younger than 18 in good health. Each CDR3 is given without its conserved first and last residue.

v_call,cdr3_length,cdr3_aa
TRBV9,13,ASGKSGGLQETQY
TRBV20-1,12,SVETGIVNSPLH
TRBV7-3,13,ASSLASARRGGYT
TRBV4-3,13,ASSQSGHTSTEAF
TRBV7-2,9,ASSPDLGQF
TRBV14,13,ASSPAGAAIYEQY
TRBV7-2,14,ASSLLFDLRAYEQY
TRBV5-5,11,ASSGQAMDGYT
TRBV5-1,13,ASRIRGREPYEQY
TRBV11-2,14,ASSRQGIANTGELF
TRBV20-1,12,SASLGKAKNIQY
TRBV28,13,ASRVAGTGKETQY
TRBV9,15,ASSVGPTSGMRETQY
TRBV28,13,ASNFGSSAVSEAF
TRBV20-1,12,SAKGGTNTGELF
TRBV11-2,13,ASSLGGGRGLEQY
TRBV29-1,9,SGGTMNEQF
TRBV6-5,9,ASSEDEKLF
TRBV7-9,12,ASSLDTYPYEQY
TRBV24-1,13,ATSDGVVSGNEQF
TRBV28,14,ASSLSRGALTDTQY
TRBV9,11,ASSGTRGTEAF
TRBV4-1,13,ASSPRVGRYNEQF
TRBV5-1,16,ASSLSLRDSHLGETQY
TRBV2,12,ATGRGGQQETQY
TRBV4-3,12,ASSQDVAQETQY
TRBV16,17,ASSQSFGPGFEAKNIQY
TRBV4-3,14,ASNPFDQGESGELF
TRBV7-2,13,ASSTSGRVYNEQF
TRBV3-1,15,ASSQVAGTRGHNEQF
TRBV12-3/TRBV12-4,13,ASSFYQDRIDGYT
TRBV12-3/TRBV12-4,11,ASSLSGQVPAF
TRBV27,13,ASSLAGGIIYEQY
TRBV6-2/TRBV6-3,10,ASRDRAYEQY
TRBV2,10,ASSEELYEQY
TRBV7-9,12,ASSMGQAKNIQY